The 19 T cell receptor beta chains below were found in one sample sequenced in a study of blood T cell repertoires in COVID-19 (dated by TCRdb to about 2020). The library was generated by the immunoSEQ multiplex PCR assay. TCRdb holds this immuneACCESS table with in-frame rearrangements only. Some clones are missing; in checked studies, unresolved V genes explain under half, and the rest has no known cause. The sample records just over 90,000 clones, around four fifths of which are singletons. Around 15% of the sample is taken by the ten largest. The sequencing input was peripheral blood. The receptors come from a human donor in a cohort sampled during active COVID-19.

The rearrangement uses TRBV18 and TRBJ2-2, with TRBD1 matching 7 bases. CDR1 and CDR2 (germline): KGHSH, LQKENI. The CDR3 consists of 15 residues. V lost 2 bases, J lost 3 bases, and 3 bases stayed unmatched. CDR3 in amino acids: CASSPTGVDTGELFF. CDR3 bases: TGTGCCAGCTCACCAACAGGGGTGGACACCGGGGAGCTGTTTTTT.

This chain joins TRBV5-1 and TRBJ1-1; no clear D gene. CDR1 is SGHRS and CDR2 is YFSETQ in the germline V gene. The germline V and J ends were trimmed by 0 bases and 0 bases, with 9 bases remaining between them. CDR3 length: 15 residues. CDR3 DNA sequence: TGCGCCAGCAGCTTGGGAGGTACCATGAACACTGAAGCTTTCTTT. Protein: CASSLGGTMNTEAFF.

The CDR3 coding sequence is TGTGCCAGTAGTGGGGACAGGGAATTAAACACTGAAGCTTTCTTT. As protein: CASSGDRELNTEAFF. The gene calls are TRBV19 and TRBJ1-1; 9 bases map to TRBD1. V lost 5 bases and J lost 2; bases outside the gene matches: 6. The CDR3 is 15 residues long. CDR1 and CDR2 (germline): LNHDA, SQIVND (reference sequence).

This chain uses TRBV6-5 with TRBJ1-1; D is ambiguous. Germline V gene data show CDR1 as MNHEY and CDR2 as SVGAGI. V dropped 5 bases and J dropped 1 base, with 11 bases sitting between them. CDR3 length: 14 amino acids. The CDR3 protein is CASSMRVANTEAFF. Written as DNA, the CDR3 is TGTGCCAGCAGTATGAGGGTGGCGAACACTGAAGCTTTCTTT.

Here the CDR3 DNA reads TGTGCCAGCAGTTCAGGTGGCCTTGGAAACACCATATATTTT. It codes for CASSSGGLGNTIYF. The V and J genes are TRBV11-2 and TRBJ1-3, with D hard to call. CDR3 size: 14 residues. CDR1 and CDR2 (germline): SGHAT, FQNNGV. V was pared by 6 bases and J by 3 bases, with 12 bases between.

The rearrangement links TRBV9 to TRBJ1-3; D is ambiguous. Trimming stripped 0 bases from V and 0 bases from J, with 4 bases between. The CDR3 spans 14 residues. Germline V gene lookup returns CDR1 SGDLS and CDR2 YYNGEE. In DNA, the CDR3 is TGTGCCAGCAGCGTAGACGGCTCTGGAAACACCATATATTTT. Its protein is CASSVDGSGNTIYF. The whole variable domain, filled in from reference TRBV9 and TRBJ1-3, reads DSGVTQTPKHLITATGQRVTLRCSPRSGDLSVYWYQQSLDQGLQFLIQYYNGEERAKGNILERFSAQQFPDLHSELNLSSLELGDSALYFCASSVDGSGNTIYFGEGSWLTVV.

V usage is TRBV6-5 and J usage is TRBJ2-3; D might be TRBD2 (6 bases). Germline CDR1 reads MNHEY; CDR2 reads SVGAGI. The ends were cut back, 4 bases at V and 4 bases at J, with 9 bases in the middle. The CDR3 runs 13 residues. The CDR3 sequence is CASSSGVADTQYF. Here the CDR3 DNA reads TGTGCCAGCAGTTCGGGGGTGGCAGATACGCAGTATTTT.

The chain has TRBV5-6 and TRBJ2-6; weak D call: TRBD1 (6 bases). The length of the CDR3 is 17 residues. Germline V lookup: CDR1 SGHDT, CDR2 YYEEEE. V shed 4 bases and J shed 5 bases, with 19 bases lying between them. CDR3: CASSPRDTLVWANVLTF. The CDR3 DNA reads as TGTGCCAGCAGCCCTAGGGACACCTTGGTCTGGGCCAACGTCCTGACTTTC. The whole variable domain, remainder taken from reference TRBV5-6 and TRBJ2-6, is DAGVTQSPTHLIKTRGQQVTLRCSPKSGHDTVSWYQQALGQGPQFIFQYYEEEERQRGNFPDRFSGHQFPNYSSELNVNALLLGDSALYLCASSPRDTLVWANVLTFGAGSRLTVL.

This clone has only a few counts. This rearrangement joins TRBV2 to TRBJ2-3; 10 bases align to TRBD2. Germline trimming cut 7 bases from V and 2 bases from J; bases unmatched to any gene: 12. The V gene's germline CDR1 is SNHLY and CDR2 FYNNEI. The CDR3 contains 17 residues. This CDR3 is CASIGPRTSGSTDTQYF. The CDR3, as DNA: TGTGCCAGCATTGGCCCCCGGACTAGCGGTTCCACAGATACGCAGTATTTT.

This chain uses TRBV3-1 (or the pseudogene TRBV3-2) with TRBJ1-4; no reliable D call. Trimming removed 4 bases at V and 7 bases at J, with 19 bases between. This CDR3 region has 16 residues. CDR1 LGHDT and CDR2 YNNKEL come from the germline V gene (reference sequence). The CDR3, as DNA: TGTGCCAGCAGCCGACCTTTGGGTAGCATGGGTGAAAAACTGTTTTTT. Protein product: CASSRPLGSMGEKLFF.

The CDR3 is CASSSHGTGSEEKLFF. As DNA, the CDR3 is TGTGCCAGCAGTTCACATGGGACAGGGTCAGAAGAAAAACTGTTTTTT. The chain carries TRBV28 and TRBJ1-4; TRBD1 matches at 9 bases. The CDR3 totals 16 residues. Trimming cost V 4 bases and J 8 bases; bases outside gene matches: 11. Germline lookup yields CDR1 MDHEN and CDR2 SYDVKM.

The chain combines TRBV28 with TRBJ2-7; no reliable D call. The CDR3 is made up of 10 amino acids. Germline loops: CDR1 MDHEN, CDR2 SYDVKM. Deletions cut 8 bases from V and 6 bases from J, with 8 bases between. The CDR3 sequence: CASARVEQYF. In DNA, the CDR3 is TGTGCCAGCGCCCGAGTCGAGCAGTACTTC.

The rearrangement joins TRBV11-2 to TRBJ1-1; tentatively, D is TRBD1 (6 bases). The germline V gene has CDR1 SGHAT and CDR2 FQNNGV. V gave up 4 bases and J gave up 10 bases, with 10 bases separating them. The CDR3 is made up of 11 amino acids. The CDR3 DNA reads as TGTGCCAGCAGCTACAGGGTCGCAGCTTTCTTT. Its translation: CASSYRVAAFF.

In its sample, this clone was seen once. CDR3 residues: CASSHDRSAYEQYF. The CDR3 DNA sequence: TGTGCCAGCTCCCACGACAGGTCCGCCTACGAGCAGTACTTC. The chain couples TRBV18 to TRBJ2-7, with D maybe TRBD1 (6 bases). Trimming removed 6 bases at V and 2 bases at J, with 14 bases between. This CDR3 has 14 amino acids. Germline assignment: CDR1 KGHSH and CDR2 LQKENI.

This chain joins TRBV6-5 and TRBJ2-7; 7 bases align to TRBD1. Germline CDR1 is MNHEY and CDR2 is SVGAGI. This CDR3 is built from 13 residues. V was clipped by 8 bases and J by 4 bases; unmatched bases: 8. In DNA form, the CDR3 reads TGTGCCAGCCGACCGGGACAGCTTTACGAGCAGTACTTC. Amino acids: CASRPGQLYEQYF.

This chain connects TRBV24-1 to TRBJ2-2; no reliable D call. The CDR3 loop spans 16 amino acids. Trimming pared 7 bases from V and 6 bases from J, leaving 20 bases between. CDR1 is KGHDR, CDR2 SFDVKD, per germline. CDR3: CATSLGEAILAGELFF. Here the CDR3 DNA reads TGTGCCACCAGCCTCGGAGAGGCAATTCTTGCCGGGGAGCTGTTTTTT.

CDR3: CASSIAPVTGLAGFAYQETQYF. CDR3 DNA sequence: TGTGCCAGTAGTATCGCCCCCGTAACGGGACTAGCGGGATTCGCGTACCAAGAGACCCAGTACTTC. V and J are TRBV19 and TRBJ2-5, with 13 bases fitting TRBD2. CDR1 is LNHDA and CDR2 is SQIVND in the germline V gene (reference sequence). The CDR3 contains 22 residues. Losses at the gene ends were 3 bases for V and 0 bases for J; bases not matched to a gene: 19.

The chain recombines TRBV6-5 with TRBJ1-4, with a tentative D call TRBD1 (5 bases). There are 14 residues in the CDR3. Trimming shortened V by 0 bases and J by 8 bases, and 10 bases separated the two germline ends. Germline V gene data show CDR1 as MNHEY and CDR2 as SVGAGI. The CDR3 bases are TGTGCCAGCAGTTACTCGGGGCAAGGGGAAAAACTGTTTTTT. It is translated as CASSYSGQGEKLFF.

The chain joins TRBV7-8 to TRBJ2-7, with D possibly TRBD1 on 6 matching bases. Between the trimmed V and J ends, which lost 5 bases and 1 base, there was a span of 6 bases. The germline V gene has CDR1 SGHVS and CDR2 FQNEAQ. This CDR3 spans 12 amino acids. CDR3: CASSQGSYEQYF. CDR3 nucleotides: TGTGCCAGCAGCCAGGGGTCCTACGAGCAGTACTTC.